The clone carrying this T cell receptor (beta chain) was seen once. This sample was included in a study of control samples from healthy donors and cancer patients. V was pared by 0 bases and J by 5 bases, with 10 bases between. CDR3 length: 15 residues. Looked up from germline, CDR1 is SEHNR and CDR2 is FQNEAQ (reference sequence). Sequenced by immunoSEQ multiplex PCR; TCRdb stores in-frame clones only, minus some. Of about 50,000 clones in the sample, 90% to 95% were seen once. The genes are TRBV7-9 and TRBJ2-2, with a weak D call TRBD1 (6 bases). This receptor was identified in a young man in good health. Sequenced material: blood. Here the CDR3 DNA reads TGTGCCAGCAGCTTAGCAGGGACAAAGACCGGGGAGCTGTTTTTT. Its translation is CASSLAGTKTGELFF.